This T cell receptor (beta chain) was recovered during a study of T cells expressing NK-cell markers. The wider study: Cells sorted as CD3+CD56+NKG2C+, CD3+CD56+NKG2C- and CD3+CD56-NKG2C+ T cells supplied the TCR beta repertoires. Seven sequenced donors out of eight were HCMV-seropositive, one seronegative.

For this clonotype: Its antigen is currently unknown.

The CDR3 is 15 residues long. Looked up from germline, CDR1 is SGHTA and CDR2 is FQGNSA. Template switching by 5'RACE with UMIs generated the TCR beta cDNA. Using the 5' RACE reads, TCRdb records one entry per CDR3 protein without DNA. The table for this sample gives about 550,000 distinct CDR3 sequences. Whole-study findings and limits: Dominant NKG2C+ clonotypes accounted for 1.0-7.0% of CD8+ T cells in about 6 donors.

V is TRBV7-2 and J is TRBJ1-4. This TCR was recovered from a man between 18 and 29 years old in good health. Sequenced input: blood T cells: a sorted CD56 or NKG2C T cell subset, CD4+ or CD8+ T cells, or bulk PBMC T cells (not recorded which). CDR3 loop: CASSLSSGHNEKLFF.